This T cell receptor (beta chain) comes out of a study of T cell changes during pregnancy in multiple sclerosis. This clone was counted only a few times. TCRdb's copy holds only in-frame clones and misses some; the assay was immunoSEQ multiplex PCR. The sample records 40,000 to 55,000 clones, 85% to 95% being singletons. The CDR3 is 11 residues long. The source was CD4+ T cells from peripheral blood mononuclear cells, collected in the third trimester of pregnancy. This TCR was sampled from a female donor with multiple sclerosis, enrolled in a pregnancy study. The chain combines TRBV21-1 with TRBJ1-5; the listed D gene, TRBD1, was not tested against the DNA. TRBV21-1 is classified as a pseudogene. CDR3 sequence (DNA): TGTGCCAGCAGCACCCAGTGGCCCCAGCATTTT. Its protein product is CASSTQWPQHF.